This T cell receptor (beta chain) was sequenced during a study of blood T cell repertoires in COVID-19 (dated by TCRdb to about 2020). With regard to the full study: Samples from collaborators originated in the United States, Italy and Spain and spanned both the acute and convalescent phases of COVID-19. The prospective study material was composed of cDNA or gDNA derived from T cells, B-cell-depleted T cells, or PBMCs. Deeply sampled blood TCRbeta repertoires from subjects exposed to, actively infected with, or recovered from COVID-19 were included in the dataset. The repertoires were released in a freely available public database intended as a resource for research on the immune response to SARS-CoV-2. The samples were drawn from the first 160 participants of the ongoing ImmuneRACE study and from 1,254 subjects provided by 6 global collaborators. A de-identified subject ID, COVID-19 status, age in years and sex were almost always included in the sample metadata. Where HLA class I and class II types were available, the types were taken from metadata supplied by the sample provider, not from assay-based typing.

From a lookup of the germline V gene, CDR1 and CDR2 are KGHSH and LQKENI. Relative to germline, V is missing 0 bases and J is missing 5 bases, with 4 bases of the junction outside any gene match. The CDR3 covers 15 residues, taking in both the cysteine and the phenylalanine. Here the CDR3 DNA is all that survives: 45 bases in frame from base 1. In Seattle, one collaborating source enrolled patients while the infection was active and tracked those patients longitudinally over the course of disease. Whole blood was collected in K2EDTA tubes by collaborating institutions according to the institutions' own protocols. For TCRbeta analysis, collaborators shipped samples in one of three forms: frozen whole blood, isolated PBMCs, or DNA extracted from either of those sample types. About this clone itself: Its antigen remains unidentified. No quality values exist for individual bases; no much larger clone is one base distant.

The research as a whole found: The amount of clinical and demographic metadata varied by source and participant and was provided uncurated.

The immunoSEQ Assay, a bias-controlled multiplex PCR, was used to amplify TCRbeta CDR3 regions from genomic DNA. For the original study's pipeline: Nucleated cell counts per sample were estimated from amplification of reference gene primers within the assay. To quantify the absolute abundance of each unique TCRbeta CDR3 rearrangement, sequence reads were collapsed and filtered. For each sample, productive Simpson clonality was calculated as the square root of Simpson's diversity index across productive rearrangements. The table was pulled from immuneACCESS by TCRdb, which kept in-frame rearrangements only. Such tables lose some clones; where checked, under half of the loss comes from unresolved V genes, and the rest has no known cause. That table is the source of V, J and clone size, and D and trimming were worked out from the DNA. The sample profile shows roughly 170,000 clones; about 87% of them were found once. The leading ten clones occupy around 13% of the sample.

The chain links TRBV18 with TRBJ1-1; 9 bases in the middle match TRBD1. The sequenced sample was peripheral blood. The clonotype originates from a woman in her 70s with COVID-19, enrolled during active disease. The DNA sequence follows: TGTGCCAGCTCACCACCACAGGGGGCGAGAACTGAAGCTTTCTTT. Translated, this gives CASSPPQGARTEAFF.